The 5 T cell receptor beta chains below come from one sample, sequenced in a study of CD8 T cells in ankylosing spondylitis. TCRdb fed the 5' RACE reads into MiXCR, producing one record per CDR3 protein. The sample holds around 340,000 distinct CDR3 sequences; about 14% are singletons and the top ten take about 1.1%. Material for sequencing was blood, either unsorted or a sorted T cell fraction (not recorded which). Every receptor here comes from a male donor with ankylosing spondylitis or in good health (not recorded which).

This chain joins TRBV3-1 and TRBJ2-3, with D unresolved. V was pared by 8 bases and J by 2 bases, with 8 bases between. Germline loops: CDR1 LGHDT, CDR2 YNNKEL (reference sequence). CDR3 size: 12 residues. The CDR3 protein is CASLGSTDTQYF. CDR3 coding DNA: TGTGCCAGCCTAGGATCCACAGATACGCAGTATTTT.

This CDR3 reads CASSLALGGNEQFF. The DNA of the CDR3 is TGTGCCAGCAGCTTGGCCCTCGGTGGGAATGAGCAGTTCTTC. The chain is built from TRBV5-5 and TRBJ2-1; D is undetermined. V lost 0 bases, J lost 7 bases, and 11 bases lay in between. This CDR3 has 14 amino acids. Germline CDR1 reads SGHKS; CDR2 reads YYEKEE (reference sequence).

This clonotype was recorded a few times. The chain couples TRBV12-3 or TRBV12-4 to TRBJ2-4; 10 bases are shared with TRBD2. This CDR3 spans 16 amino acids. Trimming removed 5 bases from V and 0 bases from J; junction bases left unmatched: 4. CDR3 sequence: CASSHTSGVAKNIQYF. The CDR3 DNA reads TGTGCCAGCAGTCATACTAGCGGGGTAGCCAAAAACATTCAGTACTTC.

The CDR3 spells CSARDWGADNEQFF. CDR3 DNA: TGCAGTGCTAGAGATTGGGGGGCTGATAATGAGCAGTTCTTC. J is TRBJ2-1 and V is TRBV20-1; D is possibly TRBD1 or TRBD2 (6 bases each). CDR3 length: 14 amino acids. V lost 0 bases and J 7 bases, leaving 13 bases between the germline ends. CDR1 DFQATT and CDR2 SNEGSKA come from the germline V gene (reference sequence).

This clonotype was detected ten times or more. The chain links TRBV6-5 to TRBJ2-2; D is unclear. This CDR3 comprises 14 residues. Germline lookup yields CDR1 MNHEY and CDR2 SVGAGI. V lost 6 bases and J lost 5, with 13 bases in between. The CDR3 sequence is CASSYTTETGELFF. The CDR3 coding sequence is TGTGCCAGCAGCTACACAACCGAGACCGGGGAGCTGTTTTTT.